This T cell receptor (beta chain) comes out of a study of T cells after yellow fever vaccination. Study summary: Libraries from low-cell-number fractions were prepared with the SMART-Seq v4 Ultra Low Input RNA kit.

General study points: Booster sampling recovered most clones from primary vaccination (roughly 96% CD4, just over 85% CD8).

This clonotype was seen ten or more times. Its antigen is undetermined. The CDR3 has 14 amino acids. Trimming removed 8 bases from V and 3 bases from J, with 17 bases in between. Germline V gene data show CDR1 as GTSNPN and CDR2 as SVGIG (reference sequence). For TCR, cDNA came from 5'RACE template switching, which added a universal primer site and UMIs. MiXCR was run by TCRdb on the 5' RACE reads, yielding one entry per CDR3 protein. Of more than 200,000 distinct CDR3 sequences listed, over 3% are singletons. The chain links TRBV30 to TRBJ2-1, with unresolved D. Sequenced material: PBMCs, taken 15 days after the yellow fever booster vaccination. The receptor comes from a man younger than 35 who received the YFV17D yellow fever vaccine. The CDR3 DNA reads TGTGCCCGCTCCCCGGCCAGTGTCTACAATGAGCAGTTCTTC. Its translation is CARSPASVYNEQFF.